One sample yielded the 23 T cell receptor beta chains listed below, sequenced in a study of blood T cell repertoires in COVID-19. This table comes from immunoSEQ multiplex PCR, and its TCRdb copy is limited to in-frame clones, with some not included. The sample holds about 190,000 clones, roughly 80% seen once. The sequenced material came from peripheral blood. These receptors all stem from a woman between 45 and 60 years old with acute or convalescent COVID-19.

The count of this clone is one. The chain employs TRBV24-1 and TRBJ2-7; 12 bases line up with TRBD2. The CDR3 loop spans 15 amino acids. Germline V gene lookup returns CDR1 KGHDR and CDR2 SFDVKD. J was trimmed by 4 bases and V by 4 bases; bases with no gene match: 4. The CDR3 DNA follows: TGTGCCACCAGTGACCGACTAGCGGGAGTTTACGAGCAGTACTTC. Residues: CATSDRLAGVYEQYF.

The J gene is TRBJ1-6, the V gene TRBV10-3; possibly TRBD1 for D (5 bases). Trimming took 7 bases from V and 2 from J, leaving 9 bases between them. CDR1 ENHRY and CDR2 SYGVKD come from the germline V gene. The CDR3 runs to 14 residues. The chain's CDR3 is CAINQGPYNSPLHF. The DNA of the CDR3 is TGTGCCATCAACCAGGGCCCCTATAATTCACCCCTCCACTTT.

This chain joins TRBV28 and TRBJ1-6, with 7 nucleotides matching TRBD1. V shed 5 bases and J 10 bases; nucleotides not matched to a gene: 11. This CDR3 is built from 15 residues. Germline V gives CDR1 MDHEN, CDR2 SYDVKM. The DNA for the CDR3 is TGTGCCAGCAGTCCCGACAGGGTAAGAAGATCACCCCTCCACTTT. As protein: CASSPDRVRRSPLHF. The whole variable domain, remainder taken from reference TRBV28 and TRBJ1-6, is DVKVTQSSRYLVKRTGEKVFLECVQDMDHENMFWYRQDPGLGLRLIYFSYDVKMKEKGDIPEGYSVSREKKERFSLILESASTNQTSMYLCASSPDRVRRSPLHFGNGTRLTVT.

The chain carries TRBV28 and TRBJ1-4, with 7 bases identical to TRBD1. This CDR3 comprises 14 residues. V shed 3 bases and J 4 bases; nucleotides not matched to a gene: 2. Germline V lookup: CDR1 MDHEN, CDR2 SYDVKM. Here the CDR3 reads CASSFQGGNEKLFF. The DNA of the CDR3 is TGTGCCAGCAGTTTTCAGGGGGGTAATGAAAAACTGTTTTTT.

CDR3 sequence: CASSDHRTANEQFF. The CDR3 nucleotides are TGTGCCAGCAGTGATCACAGGACAGCAAATGAGCAGTTCTTC. The chain joins TRBV2 to TRBJ2-1, with a possible D match to TRBD1 (6 bases). This CDR3 contains 14 residues. Germline CDR1 and CDR2: SNHLY and FYNNEI. Trimming shortened V by 3 bases and J by 7 bases, and 13 bases separated the two germline ends.

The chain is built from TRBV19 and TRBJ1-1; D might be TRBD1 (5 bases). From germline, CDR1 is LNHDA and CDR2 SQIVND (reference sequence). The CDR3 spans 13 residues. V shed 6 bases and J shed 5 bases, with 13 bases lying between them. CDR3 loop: CASRAQGYTEAFF. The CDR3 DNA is TGTGCCAGTAGGGCTCAGGGATATACTGAAGCTTTCTTT.

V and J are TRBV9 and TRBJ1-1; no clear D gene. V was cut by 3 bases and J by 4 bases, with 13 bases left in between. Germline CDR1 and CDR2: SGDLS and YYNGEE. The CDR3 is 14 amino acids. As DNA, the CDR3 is TGTGCCAGCAGCGGTGGAGGGTGGACCACTGAAGCTTTCTTT. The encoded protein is CASSGGGWTTEAFF.

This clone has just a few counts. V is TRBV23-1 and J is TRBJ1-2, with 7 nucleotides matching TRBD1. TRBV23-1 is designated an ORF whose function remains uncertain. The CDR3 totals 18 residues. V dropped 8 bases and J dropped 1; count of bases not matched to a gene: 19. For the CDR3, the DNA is TGCGCCAGCCCCGGGAGAGGGCCAGGGGGACACAATAACTATGGCTACACCTTC. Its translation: CASPGRGPGGHNNYGYTF.

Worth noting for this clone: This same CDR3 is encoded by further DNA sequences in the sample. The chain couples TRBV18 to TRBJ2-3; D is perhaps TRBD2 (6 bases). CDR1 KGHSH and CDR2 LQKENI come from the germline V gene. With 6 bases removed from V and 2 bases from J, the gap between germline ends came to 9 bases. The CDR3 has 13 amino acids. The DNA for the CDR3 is TGTGCCAGCTCCCGGACTAACACAGATACGCAGTATTTT. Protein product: CASSRTNTDTQYF.

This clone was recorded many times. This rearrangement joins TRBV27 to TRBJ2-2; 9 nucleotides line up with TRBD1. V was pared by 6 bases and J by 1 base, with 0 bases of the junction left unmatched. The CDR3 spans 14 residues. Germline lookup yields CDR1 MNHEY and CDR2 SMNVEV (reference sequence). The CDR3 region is CASRDRGNTGELFF. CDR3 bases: TGTGCCAGCAGGGACAGGGGGAACACCGGGGAGCTGTTTTTT.

The CDR3 is CASRQRESYGYTF. DNA of the CDR3: TGTGCCAGCAGGCAAAGGGAGAGCTATGGCTACACCTTC. This chain connects TRBV2 to TRBJ1-2; unclear D gene. The CDR3 is 13 residues long. V was trimmed by 6 bases and J by 4 bases, leaving 12 bases between them. Germline V lookup: CDR1 SNHLY, CDR2 FYNNEI.

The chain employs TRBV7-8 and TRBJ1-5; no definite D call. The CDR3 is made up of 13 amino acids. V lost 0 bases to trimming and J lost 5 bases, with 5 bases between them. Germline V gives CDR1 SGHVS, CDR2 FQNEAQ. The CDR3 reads CASSLAQDQPQHF. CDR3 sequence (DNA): TGTGCCAGCAGCTTAGCGCAGGATCAGCCCCAGCATTTT. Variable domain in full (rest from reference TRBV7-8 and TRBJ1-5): GAGVSQSPRYKVAKRGQDVALRCDPISGHVSLFWYQQALGQGPEFLTYFQNEAQLDKSGLPSDRFFAERPEGSVSTLKIQRTQQEDSAVYLCASSLAQDQPQHFGDGTRLSIL.

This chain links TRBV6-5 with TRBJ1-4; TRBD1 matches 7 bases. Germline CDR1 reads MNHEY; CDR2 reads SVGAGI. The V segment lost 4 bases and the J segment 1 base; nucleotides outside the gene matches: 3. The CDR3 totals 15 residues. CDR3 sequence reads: CASSSHRGTNEKLFF. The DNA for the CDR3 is TGTGCCAGCAGTTCGCACAGGGGAACTAATGAAAAACTGTTTTTT.

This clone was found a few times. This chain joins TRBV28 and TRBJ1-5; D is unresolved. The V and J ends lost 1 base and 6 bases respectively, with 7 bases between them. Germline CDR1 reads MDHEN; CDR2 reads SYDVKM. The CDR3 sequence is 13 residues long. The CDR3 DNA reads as TGTGCCAGCAGTTTATTTAGAGCTCAGCCCCAGCATTTT. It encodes CASSLFRAQPQHF.

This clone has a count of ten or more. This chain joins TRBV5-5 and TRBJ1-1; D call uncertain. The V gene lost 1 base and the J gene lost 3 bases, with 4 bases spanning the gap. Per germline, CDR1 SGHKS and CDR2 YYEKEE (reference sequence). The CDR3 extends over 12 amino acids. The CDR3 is CASSLSDTEAFF. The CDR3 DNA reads TGTGCCAGCAGCTTGTCGGACACTGAAGCTTTCTTT.

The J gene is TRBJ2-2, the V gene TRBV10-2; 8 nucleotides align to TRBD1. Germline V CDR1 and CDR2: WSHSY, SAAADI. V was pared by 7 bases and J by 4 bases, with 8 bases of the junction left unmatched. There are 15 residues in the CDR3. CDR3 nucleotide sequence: TGCGCCAGCATGAAGGGCAGGGGGCCCACCGGGGAGCTGTTTTTT. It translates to CASMKGRGPTGELFF.

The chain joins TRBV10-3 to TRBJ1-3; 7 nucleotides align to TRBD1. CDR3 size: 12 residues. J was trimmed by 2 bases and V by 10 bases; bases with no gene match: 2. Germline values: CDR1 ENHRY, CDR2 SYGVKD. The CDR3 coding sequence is TGTGCCACTACAGGGGCTGGAAACACCATATATTTT. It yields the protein CATTGAGNTIYF.

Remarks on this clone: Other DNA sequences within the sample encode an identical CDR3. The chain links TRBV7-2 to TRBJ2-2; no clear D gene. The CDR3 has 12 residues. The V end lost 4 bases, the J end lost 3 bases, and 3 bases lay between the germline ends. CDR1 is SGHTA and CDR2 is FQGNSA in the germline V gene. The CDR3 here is CASSSYTGELFF. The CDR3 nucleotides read TGTGCCAGCAGCTCGTACACCGGGGAGCTGTTTTTT.

CDR3 amino acids: CASSLGQGKHQPQHF. Written as DNA, the CDR3 is TGTGCCAGCAGTCTTGGACAGGGGAAGCATCAGCCCCAGCATTTT. The J gene is TRBJ1-5, the V gene TRBV28; 9 bases are a match to TRBD1. CDR1 and CDR2 (germline): MDHEN, SYDVKM. V gave up 5 bases and J gave up 5 bases; unmatched junction bases: 7. This CDR3 has 15 amino acids.

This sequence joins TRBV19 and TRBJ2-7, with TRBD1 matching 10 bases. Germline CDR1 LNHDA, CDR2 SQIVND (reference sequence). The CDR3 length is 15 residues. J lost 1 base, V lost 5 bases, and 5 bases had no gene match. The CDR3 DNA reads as TGTGCCAGTAGTTCGGGGACAGGGGCTTCCTACGAGCAGTACTTC. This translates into CASSSGTGASYEQYF.

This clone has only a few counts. CDR3 residues: CATSRGEATDTQYF. Here the CDR3 DNA reads TGTGCCACCAGCAGAGGCGAAGCCACAGATACGCAGTATTTT. V usage is TRBV15 and J usage is TRBJ2-3; D is ambiguous. In germline, CDR1 is LNHNV, CDR2 YYDKDF (reference sequence). V was clipped by 1 base and J by 2 bases, with 7 bases between them. There are 14 residues in the CDR3.

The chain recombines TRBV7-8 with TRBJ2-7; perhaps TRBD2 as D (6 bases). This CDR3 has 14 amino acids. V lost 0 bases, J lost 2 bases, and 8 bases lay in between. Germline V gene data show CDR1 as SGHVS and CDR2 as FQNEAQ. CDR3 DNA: TGTGCCAGCAGCTTAGCGGGGGGAACCTACGAGCAGTACTTC. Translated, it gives CASSLAGGTYEQYF.

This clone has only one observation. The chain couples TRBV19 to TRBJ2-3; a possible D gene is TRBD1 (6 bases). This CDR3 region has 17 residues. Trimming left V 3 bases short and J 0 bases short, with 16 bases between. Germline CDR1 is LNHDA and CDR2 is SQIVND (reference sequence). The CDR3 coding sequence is TGTGCCAGTAGTATCCCAGGCCGTACAGGGAGCACAGATACGCAGTATTTT. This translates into CASSIPGRTGSTDTQYF.